The rows below give T cell receptor beta chains drawn from one sample of a study of T cell clonotyping in hematopoietic cell transplantation. Libraries were prepared by immunoSEQ multiplex PCR; TCRdb keeps only in-frame clonotypes and omits some of them. The table has more than 70,000 clones, 90% to 96% seen once. Sequencing used peripheral blood mononuclear cells, obtained before stem cell transplant. The receptor set was obtained from a woman aged 50 to 65 with acute myeloid leukemia. Some clones in this sample may be carry-over from other donors' samples. CDR3s include the opening cysteine and the closing phenylalanine or tryptophan. The D gene is left open where the match is weak. Only some rows state a clone size, as once, few, many or a class for expanded clones.

v_call	clone_size	d_call	j_call	cdr3_aa	cdr3_nt
TRBV5-1	.	TRBD2	TRBJ2-1	CASSLAVTGGNNEQFF	TGCGCCAGCAGCTTGGCCGTGACGGGGGGGAACAATGAGCAGTTCTTC
TRBV30	.	.	TRBJ1-5	CAWGQYNQPQHF	TGTGCCTGGGGACAGTACAATCAGCCCCAGCATTTT
TRBV19	.	.	TRBJ2-5	CASSIPGQETQYF	TGTGCCAGTAGTATCCCGGGGCAAGAGACCCAGTACTTC
TRBV19	.	TRBD2	TRBJ2-1	CASQREDTYNEQFF	TGTGCCAGCCAGCGGGAGGACACCTACAATGAGCAGTTCTTC
TRBV19	.	TRBD1	TRBJ1-2	CASSGTGLGYTF	TGTGCCAGTAGTGGGACAGGGCTTGGCTACACCTTC
TRBV2	few	.	TRBJ1-2	CASSVLLLYGYTF	TGTGCCAGCAGTGTTCTGTTACTCTATGGCTACACCTTC
TRBV30	.	TRBD2	TRBJ2-1	CAWSFGWLAGNNEQFF	TGTGCCTGGAGTTTCGGTTGGCTAGCGGGAAACAATGAGCAGTTCTTC
TRBV28	.	.	TRBJ2-3	CASSQPGPSRPGTDTQYF	TGTGCCAGCAGTCAACCGGGCCCATCTAGACCTGGCACAGATACGCAGTATTTT
TRBV14	.	.	TRBJ1-6	CASSLGSSPLHF	TGTGCCAGCAGCCTTGGAAGTTCACCCCTCCACTTT
TRBV6-1	.	.	TRBJ2-2	CASSDRGNTGELFF	TGTGCCAGCAGTGACAGGGGGAACACCGGGGAGCTGTTTTTT
TRBV25-1	.	.	TRBJ2-7	CASRTGHEQYF	TGTGCCAGCAGGACAGGCCACGAGCAGTACTTC
TRBV7-8	.	.	TRBJ1-5	CASSFRYRDQPQHF	TGTGCCAGCAGCTTTCGGTACAGAGATCAGCCCCAGCATTTT
TRBV27	.	.	TRBJ2-7	CASSSPGHRGDEQYF	TGTGCCAGCAGTTCCCCGGGACACCGGGGGGACGAGCAGTACTTC
TRBV30	.	.	TRBJ1-4	CAWKWSAVGEKLFF	TGTGCCTGGAAATGGTCGGCAGTGGGTGAAAAACTGTTTTTT
TRBV4-1	.	TRBD1	TRBJ2-7	CASSQGDSPFSYEQYF	TGCGCCAGCAGCCAAGGGGACAGTCCTTTTTCCTACGAGCAGTACTTC
TRBV6-1	once	.	TRBJ2-7	CATNLPDRVPEQYF	TGTGCCACCAACCTACCGGACCGTGTTCCCGAGCAGTACTTC
TRBV10-3	.	.	TRBJ1-5	CAISEDPEQPQHF	TGTGCCATCAGTGAGGACCCTGAGCAGCCCCAGCATTTT
TRBV7-8	.	.	TRBJ1-1	CASSSPRRGPTLEAFF	TGTGCCAGCAGCTCCCCCAGGCGGGGGCCCACCCTTGAAGCTTTCTTT
TRBV5-1	.	TRBD2	TRBJ2-3	CASSLLAGGPADTQYF	TGCGCCAGCAGCTTACTAGCGGGGGGGCCCGCAGATACGCAGTATTTT
TRBV6-1	.	.	TRBJ2-2	CASTIDIRAGELFF	TGTGCCAGCACTATCGACATTCGCGCCGGGGAGCTGTTTTTT
TRBV9	.	.	TRBJ1-2	CASSNGTFEGYTF	TGTGCCAGCAGCAATGGGACCTTTGAAGGCTACACCTTC
TRBV9	.	TRBD2	TRBJ2-2	CASSVYGGILRTGELFF	TGTGCCAGCAGCGTATACGGGGGGATCTTAAGGACCGGGGAGCTGTTTTTT
TRBV9	.	.	TRBJ2-6	CASSVTTGANVLTF	TGTGCCAGCAGCGTAACAACTGGGGCCAACGTCCTGACTTTC
TRBV7-8	few	.	TRBJ2-7	CASSRDGRKQYF	TGTGCCAGCAGCAGGGACGGCCGGAAGCAGTACTTC
TRBV6-1	.	.	TRBJ1-3	CASMGVYTIYF	TGTGCCAGCATGGGGGTTTACACCATATATTTT
TRBV11-2	.	TRBD1	TRBJ2-7	CATGDSSYEQYF	TGTGCCACTGGGGACAGCTCCTACGAGCAGTACTTC
TRBV2	.	.	TRBJ1-5	CASRQTAFSNQPQHF	TGTGCCAGCAGGCAGACCGCCTTTAGCAATCAGCCCCAGCATTTT
TRBV10-1	.	.	TRBJ2-7	CASSLQRTLSNEQYF	TGCGCCAGCAGTCTACAGAGGACTTTGTCCAACGAGCAGTACTTC
TRBV7-4	.	.	TRBJ1-6	CAPHSPLHF	TGTGCTCCTCATTCACCCCTCCACTTT
TRBV4-1	.	TRBD2	TRBJ2-2	CASSQDWTSGGAYTGELFF	TGCGCCAGCAGCCAAGACTGGACTAGCGGGGGGGCTTACACCGGGGAGCTGTTTTTT
TRBV5-8	.	TRBD2	TRBJ2-7	CASSPASGRGPYEQYF	TGTGCCAGCAGCCCGGCCAGCGGGAGGGGGCCTTACGAGCAGTACTTC
TRBV30	.	TRBD1	TRBJ1-5	CAWRPGTGINQPQHF	TGTGCCTGGAGACCCGGGACAGGGATAAATCAGCCCCAGCATTTT
TRBV27	.	TRBD2	TRBJ2-5	CASRVGLAAQETQYF	TGTGCCAGCAGAGTAGGACTAGCGGCTCAAGAGACCCAGTACTTC
TRBV5-6	.	.	TRBJ1-3	CASSLGSGNTIYF	TGTGCCAGCAGCTTGGGGTCTGGAAACACCATATATTTT
TRBV7-9	.	TRBD1	TRBJ1-2	CASSLMLGTGSSYGYTF	TGTGCCAGCAGCTTAATGTTGGGGACAGGGTCTAGCTATGGCTACACCTTC
TRBV19	.	.	TRBJ1-2	CASSGGGSYGYTF	TGTGCCAGTAGCGGGGGCGGGAGCTATGGCTACACCTTC
TRBV28	.	TRBD1	TRBJ1-5	CASRGQGLFSQPQHF	TGTGCCAGCAGGGGACAGGGTCTGTTCAGTCAGCCCCAGCATTTT
TRBV2	.	TRBD1	TRBJ1-1	CATQGATTNTEAFF	TGTGCCACTCAGGGGGCTACAACTAACACTGAAGCTTTCTTT
TRBV28	.	TRBD2	TRBJ2-7	CASSLRGSINEQYF	TGTGCCAGCAGTTTACGCGGGAGCATCAACGAGCAGTACTTC
TRBV27	.	.	TRBJ1-6	CASSLRPDNSPLHF	TGTGCCAGCAGTTTAAGACCGGATAATTCACCCCTCCACTTT
TRBV5-1	.	.	TRBJ1-5	CASSLDVDQPQHF	TGCGCCAGCAGCTTGGATGTTGATCAGCCCCAGCATTTT
TRBV28	.	TRBD1	TRBJ2-7	CATRQGAYEQYF	TGTGCCACACGGCAGGGGGCCTACGAGCAGTACTTC
TRBV7-9	.	.	TRBJ1-2	CASSLRQSSANYGYTF	TGTGCCAGCAGCTTGCGGCAATCCTCAGCTAACTATGGCTACACCTTC
TRBV25-1	.	TRBD2	TRBJ2-1	CASSDGVPARGSYNEQFF	TGTGCCAGCAGTGATGGTGTTCCGGCTCGCGGGAGCTACAATGAGCAGTTCTTC
TRBV7-3	.	.	TRBJ2-1	CASSSGPTNEQFF	TGTGCCAGCAGCTCGGGACCAACCAATGAGCAGTTCTTC
TRBV10-2	.	.	TRBJ2-2	CASRRSTGELFF	TGCGCCAGCAGGAGATCTACCGGGGAGCTGTTTTTT
TRBV7-6	.	TRBD2	TRBJ2-1	CASSFGTSGPNEQFF	TGTGCCAGCAGCTTTGGGACTAGCGGTCCCAATGAGCAGTTCTTC
TRBV5-1	.	TRBD2	TRBJ2-7	CASRPLASGSYEQYF	TGCGCCAGCAGACCCCTGGCTAGCGGGAGCTACGAGCAGTACTTC
TRBV5-1	.	.	TRBJ1-5	CASSLGDGGNQPQHF	TGCGCCAGCAGCTTGGGGGACGGGGGCAATCAGCCCCAGCATTTT
TRBV6-6	once	.	TRBJ1-1	CASNDRNTEAFF	TGTGCCAGCAATGACAGAAACACTGAAGCTTTCTTT
TRBV5-1	.	.	TRBJ2-3	CASSFSSDTQYF	TGCGCCAGCAGCTTTTCTTCAGATACGCAGTATTTT
TRBV25-1	.	.	TRBJ1-1	CASSDHRDAEAFF	TGTGCCAGCAGTGATCACAGGGATGCTGAAGCTTTCTTT
TRBV27	.	.	TRBJ2-5	CASSLPPLVHRETQYF	TGTGCCAGCAGTTTACCCCCCTTGGTGCATCGAGAGACCCAGTACTTC